This entry describes one T cell receptor beta chain. This clone was observed once. It has no known antigen specificity. Within one base of it there is no much larger clone, and no base qualities were kept. TCRbeta CDR3 regions were amplified from genomic DNA using the immunoSEQ Assay, a bias-controlled multiplex PCR. As for the authors' bioinformatics: Within the assay, amplification of reference gene primers was used to estimate how many nucleated cells each sample contained. To quantify the absolute abundance of each unique TCRbeta CDR3 rearrangement, sequence reads were collapsed and filtered. Productive Simpson clonality was computed per sample as the square root of Simpson's diversity index over productive rearrangements. The immuneACCESS repertoire file appears here via TCRdb, limited to in-frame rearrangements. These files lack a portion of the clones; in checked studies, under half of the deficit traces to unresolved V genes, and the cause of the others is not known. V, J and clone size are those of that table, while D and trimming were read from the DNA. This sample is represented by 150,000 to 200,000 clones; approximately 87% of them were singletons. Of the sample, roughly 3.7% falls within the top ten clones.

This sample is drawn from a study of blood T cell repertoires in COVID-19 (dated by TCRdb to about 2020). In the study overall: Samples covering the acute and convalescent phases of COVID-19 were provided by collaborators in the United States, Italy and Spain. The prospective study material was composed of cDNA or gDNA derived from T cells, B-cell-depleted T cells, or PBMCs. A de-identified subject ID, COVID-19 status, age in years and sex were almost always included in the sample metadata. Samples were obtained from the ongoing ImmuneRACE study (first 160 participants) and from 1,200 or so subjects provided by 6 global collaborators. The repertoires were made available in a free public database intended to serve as a resource for research on the immune response to SARS-CoV-2. Where available, HLA class I and class II types were taken from metadata supplied by the sample provider and were not determined by assay-based typing. Deeply sampled blood TCRbeta repertoires from subjects exposed to, actively infected with, or recovered from COVID-19 were included in the dataset. Study-wide conclusions, independent of this receptor: How much clinical and demographic metadata was included differed by source and by participant, and the metadata was provided uncurated.

Collaborating institutions collected whole blood in K2EDTA tubes following their own protocols. Collaborator samples were shipped for TCRbeta analysis as frozen whole blood, isolated PBMCs, or DNA extracted from either sample type. Including cysteine and valine, the CDR3 has 14 amino acids. The read is trimmed to its CDR3 DNA, 42 bases read in frame from base 1. Relative to germline, V is 2 bases shorter and J is 2 bases shorter, with 10 bases between their ends. Reading the germline V gene gives CDR1 KGHSH and CDR2 LQKENI. This clonotype originated in a man younger than 35 with active or convalescent COVID-19. Sequenced input: peripheral blood. Recombination linked TRBV18 to TRBJ2-7, and perhaps TRBD2 as D gene, on 6 matching bases. The CDR3 region reads CASSPGLTTYEQYV. Read as DNA, the sequence is TGTGCCAGCTCACCAGGACTAACCACCTACGAGCAGTACGTC.